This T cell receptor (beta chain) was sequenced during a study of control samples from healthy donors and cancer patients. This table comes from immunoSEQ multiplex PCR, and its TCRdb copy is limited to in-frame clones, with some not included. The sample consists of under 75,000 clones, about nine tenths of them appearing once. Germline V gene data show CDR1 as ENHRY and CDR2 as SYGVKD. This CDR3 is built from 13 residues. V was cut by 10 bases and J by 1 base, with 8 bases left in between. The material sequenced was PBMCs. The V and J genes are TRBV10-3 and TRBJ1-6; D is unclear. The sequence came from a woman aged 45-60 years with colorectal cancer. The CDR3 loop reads CASRRSYNSPLHF. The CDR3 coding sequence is TGTGCCAGCAGACGTTCCTATAATTCACCCCTCCACTTT.